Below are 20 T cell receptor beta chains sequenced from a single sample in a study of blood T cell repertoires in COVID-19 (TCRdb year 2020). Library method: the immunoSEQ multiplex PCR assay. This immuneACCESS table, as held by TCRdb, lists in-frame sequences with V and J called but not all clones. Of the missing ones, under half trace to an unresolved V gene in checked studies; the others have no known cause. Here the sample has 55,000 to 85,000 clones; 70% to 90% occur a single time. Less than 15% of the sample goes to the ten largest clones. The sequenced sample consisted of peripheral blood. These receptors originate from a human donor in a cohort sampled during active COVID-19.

The CDR3: CASSTGEGRTEAFF. DNA of the CDR3: TGTGCCAGCAGCACGGGGGAAGGGCGGACTGAAGCTTTCTTT. J is TRBJ1-1 and V is TRBV9; tentatively, D is TRBD1 (5 bases). The CDR3 extends over 14 amino acids. CDR1 and CDR2 (germline): SGDLS, YYNGEE. The V end lost 4 bases, the J end lost 5 bases, and 15 bases lay between the germline ends. The entire variable domain, with the rest obtained from reference TRBV9 and TRBJ1-1, is as follows: DSGVTQTPKHLITATGQRVTLRCSPRSGDLSVYWYQQSLDQGLQFLIQYYNGEERAKGNILERFSAQQFPDLHSELNLSSLELGDSALYFCASSTGEGRTEAFFGQGTRLTVV.

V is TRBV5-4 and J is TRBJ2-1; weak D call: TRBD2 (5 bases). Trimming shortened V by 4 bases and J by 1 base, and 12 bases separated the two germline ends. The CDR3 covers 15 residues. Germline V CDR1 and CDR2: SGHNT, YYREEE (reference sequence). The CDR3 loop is CASSRRASSYNEQFF. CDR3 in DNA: TGTGCCAGCAGCCGGCGGGCTAGTTCCTACAATGAGCAGTTCTTC.

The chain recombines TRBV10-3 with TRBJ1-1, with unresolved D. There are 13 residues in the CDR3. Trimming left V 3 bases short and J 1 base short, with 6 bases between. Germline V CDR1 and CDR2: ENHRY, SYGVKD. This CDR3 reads CAISELRNTEAFF. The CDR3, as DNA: TGTGCCATCAGTGAACTGAGGAACACTGAAGCTTTCTTT.

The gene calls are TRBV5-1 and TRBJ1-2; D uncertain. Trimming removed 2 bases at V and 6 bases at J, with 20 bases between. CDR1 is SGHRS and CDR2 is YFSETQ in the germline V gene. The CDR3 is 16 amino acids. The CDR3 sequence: CASSLASPASGDGYTF. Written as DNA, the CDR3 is TGCGCCAGCAGCTTAGCTTCCCCTGCTTCGGGAGATGGCTACACCTTC.

This CDR3 reads CASLMPGGLDTEAFF. For the CDR3, the DNA is TGTGCCAGCCTAATGCCGGGGGGGTTGGACACTGAAGCTTTCTTT. V usage is TRBV7-8 and J usage is TRBJ1-1; D is perhaps TRBD1 (5 bases). With 8 bases removed from V and 3 bases from J, the gap between germline ends came to 19 bases. The CDR3 is made up of 15 amino acids. Germline V gene lookup returns CDR1 SGHVS and CDR2 FQNEAQ.

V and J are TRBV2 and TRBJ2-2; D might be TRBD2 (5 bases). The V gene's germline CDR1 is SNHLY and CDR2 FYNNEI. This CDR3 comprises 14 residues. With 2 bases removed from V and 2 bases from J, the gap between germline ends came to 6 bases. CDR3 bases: TGTGCCAGCAGTGAACGGGAAAACACCGGGGAGCTGTTTTTT. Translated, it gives CASSERENTGELFF.

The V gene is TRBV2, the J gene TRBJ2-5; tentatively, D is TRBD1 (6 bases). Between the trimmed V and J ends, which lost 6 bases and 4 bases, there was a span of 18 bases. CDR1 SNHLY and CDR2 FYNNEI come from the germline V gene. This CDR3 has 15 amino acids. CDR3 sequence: CASRVRGNYPETQYF. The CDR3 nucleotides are TGTGCCAGCAGGGTCAGGGGAAATTATCCAGAGACCCAGTACTTC. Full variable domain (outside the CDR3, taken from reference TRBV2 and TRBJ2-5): EPEVTQTPSHQVTQMGQEVILRCVPISNHLYFYWYRQILGQKVEFLVSFYNNEISEKSEIFDDQFSVERPDGSNFTLKIRSTKLEDSAMYFCASRVRGNYPETQYFGPGTRLLVL.

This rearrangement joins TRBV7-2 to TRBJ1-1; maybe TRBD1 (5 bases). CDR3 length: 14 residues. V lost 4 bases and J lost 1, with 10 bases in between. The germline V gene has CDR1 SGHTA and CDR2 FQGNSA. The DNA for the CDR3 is TGTGCCAGCAGCTCACAGGTGGGGAACACTGAAGCTTTCTTT. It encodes CASSSQVGNTEAFF.

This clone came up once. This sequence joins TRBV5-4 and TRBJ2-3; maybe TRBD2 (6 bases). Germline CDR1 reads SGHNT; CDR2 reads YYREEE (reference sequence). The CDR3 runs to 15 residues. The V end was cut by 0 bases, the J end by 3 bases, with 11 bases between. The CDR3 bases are TGTGCCAGCAGCTTGGGACTAGATATAACAGATACGCAGTATTTT. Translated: CASSLGLDITDTQYF.

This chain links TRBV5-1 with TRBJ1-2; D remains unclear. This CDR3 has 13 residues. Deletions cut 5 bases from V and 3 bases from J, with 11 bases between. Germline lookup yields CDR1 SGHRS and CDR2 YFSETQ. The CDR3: CASSWMGDYGYTF. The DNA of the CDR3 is TGCGCCAGCAGTTGGATGGGCGACTATGGCTACACCTTC.

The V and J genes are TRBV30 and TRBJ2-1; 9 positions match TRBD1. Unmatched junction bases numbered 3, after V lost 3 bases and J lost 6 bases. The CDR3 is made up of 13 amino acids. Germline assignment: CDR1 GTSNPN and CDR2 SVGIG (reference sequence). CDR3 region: CAWRVTGGNEQFF. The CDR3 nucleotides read TGTGCCTGGAGGGTGACAGGGGGCAATGAGCAGTTCTTC.

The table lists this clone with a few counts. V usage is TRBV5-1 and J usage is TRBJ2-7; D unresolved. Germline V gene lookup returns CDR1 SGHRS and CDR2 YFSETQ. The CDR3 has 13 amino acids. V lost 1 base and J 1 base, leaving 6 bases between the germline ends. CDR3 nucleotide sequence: TGCGCCAGCAGCTTGTACGGGTCCTACGAGCAGTACTTC. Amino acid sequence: CASSLYGSYEQYF.

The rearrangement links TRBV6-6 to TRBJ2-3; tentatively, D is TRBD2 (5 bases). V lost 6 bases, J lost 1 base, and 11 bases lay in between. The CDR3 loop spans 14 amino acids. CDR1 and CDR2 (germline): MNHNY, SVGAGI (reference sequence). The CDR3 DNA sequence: TGTGCCAGCAGCACCGATAGCGGCACAGATACGCAGTATTTT. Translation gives CASSTDSGTDTQYF.

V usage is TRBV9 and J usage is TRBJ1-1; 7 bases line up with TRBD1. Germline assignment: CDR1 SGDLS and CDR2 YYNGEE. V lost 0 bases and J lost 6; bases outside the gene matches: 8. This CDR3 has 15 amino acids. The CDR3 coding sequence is TGTGCCAGCAGCGTAGCAGGGGGAAATATCGCTGAAGCTTTCTTT. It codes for CASSVAGGNIAEAFF.

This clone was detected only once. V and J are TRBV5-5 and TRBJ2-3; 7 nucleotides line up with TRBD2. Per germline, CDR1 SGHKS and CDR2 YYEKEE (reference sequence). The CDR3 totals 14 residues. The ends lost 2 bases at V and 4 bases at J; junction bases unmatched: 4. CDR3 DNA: TGTGCCAGCAGCTTAGGGAGCGGGGCAGATACGCAGTATTTT. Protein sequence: CASSLGSGADTQYF.

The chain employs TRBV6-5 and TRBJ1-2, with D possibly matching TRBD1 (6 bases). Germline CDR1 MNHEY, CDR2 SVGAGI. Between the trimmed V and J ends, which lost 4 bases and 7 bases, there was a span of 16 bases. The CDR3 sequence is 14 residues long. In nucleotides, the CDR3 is TGTGCCAGCAGTTTCGAACAGGGAAGACTTGGCTACACCTTC. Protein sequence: CASSFEQGRLGYTF.

The CDR3 bases are TGTGCCAGTAGTCGGGACAGGGCCTCTGGAAACACCATATATTTT. It specifies CASSRDRASGNTIYF. The V call is TRBV19, the J call TRBJ1-3; 9 nucleotides agree with TRBD1. V shed 5 bases and J 0 bases; nucleotides not matched to a gene: 2. The CDR3 is made up of 15 amino acids. Germline V gene data show CDR1 as LNHDA and CDR2 as SQIVND (reference sequence). Together with reference TRBV19 and TRBJ1-3, the CDR3 gives the full variable domain: DGGITQSPKYLFRKEGQNVTLSCEQNLNHDAMYWYRQDPGQGLRLIYYSQIVNDFQKGDIAEGYSVSREKKESFPLTVTSAQKNPTAFYLCASSRDRASGNTIYFGEGSWLTVV.

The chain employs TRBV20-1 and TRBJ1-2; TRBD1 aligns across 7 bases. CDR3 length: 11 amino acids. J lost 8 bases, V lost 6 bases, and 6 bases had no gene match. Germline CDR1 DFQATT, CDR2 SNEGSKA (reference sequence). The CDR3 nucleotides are TGCAGTGCCCACAGGGGCGACGGCTACACCTTC. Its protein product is CSAHRGDGYTF.

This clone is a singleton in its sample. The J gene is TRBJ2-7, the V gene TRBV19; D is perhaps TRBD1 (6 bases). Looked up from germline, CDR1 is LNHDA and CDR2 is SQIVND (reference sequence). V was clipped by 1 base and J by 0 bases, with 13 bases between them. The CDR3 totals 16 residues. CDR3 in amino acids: CASSIGGPLSSYEQYF. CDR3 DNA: TGTGCCAGTAGTATAGGGGGGCCTCTGAGCTCCTACGAGCAGTACTTC.

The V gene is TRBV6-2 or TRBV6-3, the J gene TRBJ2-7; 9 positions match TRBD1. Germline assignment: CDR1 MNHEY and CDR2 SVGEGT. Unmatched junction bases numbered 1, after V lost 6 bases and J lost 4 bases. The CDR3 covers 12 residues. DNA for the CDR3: TGTGCCAGCAGCGGACAGGGGTACGAGCAGTACTTC. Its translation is CASSGQGYEQYF.